This T cell receptor beta chain is drawn from a study of blood T cell repertoires in COVID-19. Study processing details: Estimated nucleated cell counts came from reference gene primer amplification. Clones were sequenced by immunoSEQ multiplex PCR, and TCRdb holds only the in-frame ones, with some missing. The V and J calls and clone size are taken from that table; D and trimming were inferred from the DNA. The profile shows 200,000 to 250,000 clones, roughly 87% of them singletons. CDR3 size: 17 residues. Looked up from germline, CDR1 is SEHNR and CDR2 is FQNEAQ (reference sequence). Unmatched junction bases numbered 12, after V lost 1 base and J lost 4 bases.

This receptor was obtained from a man younger than 30 with acute COVID-19. This sequence joins TRBV7-9 and TRBJ1-1; TRBD1 matches at 7 bases. Sequenced input: PBMCs or T cells enriched from blood (not recorded which). CDR3 loop: CASSLVTGWKKRTEAFF. The CDR3 DNA reads as TGTGCCAGCAGCTTAGTGACAGGGTGGAAGAAGCGCACTGAAGCTTTCTTT.